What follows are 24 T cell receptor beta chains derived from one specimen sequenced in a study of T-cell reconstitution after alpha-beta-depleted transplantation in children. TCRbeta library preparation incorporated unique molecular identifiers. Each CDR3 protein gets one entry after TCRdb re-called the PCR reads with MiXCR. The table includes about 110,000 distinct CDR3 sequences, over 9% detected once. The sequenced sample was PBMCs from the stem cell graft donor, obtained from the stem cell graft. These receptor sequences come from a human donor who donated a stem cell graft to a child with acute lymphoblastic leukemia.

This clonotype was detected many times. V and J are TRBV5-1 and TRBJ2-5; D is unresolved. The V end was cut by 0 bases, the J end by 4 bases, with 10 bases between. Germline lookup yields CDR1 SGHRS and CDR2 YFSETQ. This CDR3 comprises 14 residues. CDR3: CASSLERPRETQYF. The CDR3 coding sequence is TGCGCCAGCAGCTTGGAAAGACCTCGAGAGACCCAGTACTTC.

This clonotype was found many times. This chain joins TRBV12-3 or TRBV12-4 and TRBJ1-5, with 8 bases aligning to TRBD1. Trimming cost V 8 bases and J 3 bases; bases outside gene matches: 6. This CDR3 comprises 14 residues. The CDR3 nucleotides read TGTGCCAGCCAGAACAGGGGGAACAATCAGCCCCAGCATTTT. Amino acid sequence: CASQNRGNNQPQHF.

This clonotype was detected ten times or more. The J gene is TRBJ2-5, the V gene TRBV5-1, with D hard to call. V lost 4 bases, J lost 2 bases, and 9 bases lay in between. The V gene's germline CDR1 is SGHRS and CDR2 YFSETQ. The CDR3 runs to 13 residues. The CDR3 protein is CASSQPPQETQYF. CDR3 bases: TGCGCCAGCAGCCAGCCCCCTCAAGAGACCCAGTACTTC.

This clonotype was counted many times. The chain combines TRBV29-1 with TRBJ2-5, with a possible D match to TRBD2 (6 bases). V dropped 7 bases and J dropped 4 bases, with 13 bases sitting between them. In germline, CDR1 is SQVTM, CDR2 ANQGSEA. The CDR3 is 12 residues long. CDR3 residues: CSALAAGETQYF. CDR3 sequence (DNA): TGCAGCGCCCTAGCAGCGGGAGAGACCCAGTACTTC.

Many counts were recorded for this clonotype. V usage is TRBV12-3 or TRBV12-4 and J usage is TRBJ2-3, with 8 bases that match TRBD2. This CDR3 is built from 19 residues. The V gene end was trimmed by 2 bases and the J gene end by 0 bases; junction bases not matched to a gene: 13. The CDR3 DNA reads TGTGCCAGCAGTTTAAGCAGGGCGGTAGCGGGGTCTAGCACAGATACGCAGTATTTT. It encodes CASSLSRAVAGSSTDTQYF.

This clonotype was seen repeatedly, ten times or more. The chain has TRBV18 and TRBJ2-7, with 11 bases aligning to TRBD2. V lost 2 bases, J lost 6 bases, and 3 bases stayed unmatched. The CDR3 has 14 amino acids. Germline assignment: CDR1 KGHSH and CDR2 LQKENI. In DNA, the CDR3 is TGTGCCAGCTCACCAGGGACTAGCGGCCTCGAGCAGTACTTC. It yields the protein CASSPGTSGLEQYF.

This CDR3 is CAGQDRGRTREQFF. In nucleotides, the CDR3 is TGTGCCGGCCAGGACAGGGGGCGGACTAGGGAGCAGTTCTTC. This chain connects TRBV7-2 to TRBJ2-1, with TRBD1 matching over 11 bases. The trim removed 11 bases at V and 10 bases at J, leaving 13 bases unmatched. In germline, CDR1 is SGHTA, CDR2 FQGNSA. The CDR3 runs to 14 residues.

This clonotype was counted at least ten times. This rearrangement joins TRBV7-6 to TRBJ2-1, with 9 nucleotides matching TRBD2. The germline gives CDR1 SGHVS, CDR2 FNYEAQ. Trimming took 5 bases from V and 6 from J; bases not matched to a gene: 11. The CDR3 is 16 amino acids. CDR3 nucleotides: TGTGCCAGCAGCCCCCTGCGGGAGGGCCTGGGCAATGAGCAGTTCTTC. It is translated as CASSPLREGLGNEQFF.

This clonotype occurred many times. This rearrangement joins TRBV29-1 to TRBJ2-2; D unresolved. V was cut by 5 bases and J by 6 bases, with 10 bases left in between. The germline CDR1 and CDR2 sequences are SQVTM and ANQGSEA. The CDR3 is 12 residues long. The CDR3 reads CSVRDLAGELFF. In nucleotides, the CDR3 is TGCAGCGTTAGGGATCTCGCCGGGGAGCTGTTTTTT.

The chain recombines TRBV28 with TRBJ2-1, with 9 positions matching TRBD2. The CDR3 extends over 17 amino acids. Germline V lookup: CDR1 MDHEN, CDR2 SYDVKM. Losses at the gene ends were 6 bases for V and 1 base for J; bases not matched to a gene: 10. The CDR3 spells CASSTIAGVQSYNEQFF. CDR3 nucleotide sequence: TGTGCCAGCAGCACCATAGCGGGAGTCCAATCCTACAATGAGCAGTTCTTC.

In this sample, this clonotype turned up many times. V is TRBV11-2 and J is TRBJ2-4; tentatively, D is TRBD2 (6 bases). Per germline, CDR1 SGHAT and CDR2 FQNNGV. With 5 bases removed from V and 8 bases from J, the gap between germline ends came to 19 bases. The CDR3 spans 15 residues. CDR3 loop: CASSQSPHGTYIQYF. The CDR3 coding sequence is TGTGCCAGCAGCCAGAGTCCCCACGGGACTTACATTCAGTACTTC.

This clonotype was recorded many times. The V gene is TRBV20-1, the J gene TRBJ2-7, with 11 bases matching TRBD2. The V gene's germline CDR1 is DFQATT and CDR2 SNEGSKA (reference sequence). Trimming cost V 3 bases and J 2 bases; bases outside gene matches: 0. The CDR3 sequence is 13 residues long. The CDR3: CSARTSGTYEQYF. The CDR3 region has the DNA TGCAGTGCTAGGACTAGCGGGACCTACGAGCAGTACTTC.

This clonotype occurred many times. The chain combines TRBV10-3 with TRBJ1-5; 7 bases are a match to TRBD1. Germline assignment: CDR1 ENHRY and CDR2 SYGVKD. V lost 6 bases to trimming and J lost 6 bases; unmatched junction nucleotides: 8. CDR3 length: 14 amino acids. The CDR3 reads CAISYTGAGQPQHF. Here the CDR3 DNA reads TGTGCCATCAGCTATACAGGGGCGGGTCAGCCCCAGCATTTT.

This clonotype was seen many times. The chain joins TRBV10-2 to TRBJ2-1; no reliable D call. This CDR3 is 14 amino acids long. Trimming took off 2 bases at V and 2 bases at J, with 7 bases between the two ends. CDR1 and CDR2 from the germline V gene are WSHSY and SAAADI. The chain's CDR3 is CASSERATYNEQFF. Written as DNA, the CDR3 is TGCGCCAGCAGTGAGAGGGCGACCTACAATGAGCAGTTCTTC.

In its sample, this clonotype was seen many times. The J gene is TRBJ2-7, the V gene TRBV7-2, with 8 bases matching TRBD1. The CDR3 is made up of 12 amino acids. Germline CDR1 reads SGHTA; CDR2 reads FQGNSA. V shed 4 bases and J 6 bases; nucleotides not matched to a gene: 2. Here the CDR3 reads CASSWTGREQYF. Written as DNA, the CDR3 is TGTGCCAGCAGCTGGACAGGGCGCGAGCAGTACTTC. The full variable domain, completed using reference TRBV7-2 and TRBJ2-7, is GAGVSQSPSNKVTEKGKDVELRCDPISGHTALYWYRQSLGQGLEFLIYFQGNSAPDKSGLPSDRFSAERTGGSVSTLTIQRTQQEDSAVYLCASSWTGREQYFGPGTRLTVT.

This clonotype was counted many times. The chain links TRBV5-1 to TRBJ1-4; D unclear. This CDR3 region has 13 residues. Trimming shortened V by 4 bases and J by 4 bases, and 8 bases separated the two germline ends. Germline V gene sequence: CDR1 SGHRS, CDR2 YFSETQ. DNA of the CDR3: TGCGCCAGCAGCATCGGGTTTAATGAAAAACTGTTTTTT. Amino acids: CASSIGFNEKLFF. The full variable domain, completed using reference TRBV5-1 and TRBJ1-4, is KAGVTQTPRYLIKTRGQQVTLSCSPISGHRSVSWYQQTPGQGLQFLFEYFSETQRNKGNFPGRFSGRQFSNSRSEMNVSTLELGDSALYLCASSIGFNEKLFFGSGTQLSVL.

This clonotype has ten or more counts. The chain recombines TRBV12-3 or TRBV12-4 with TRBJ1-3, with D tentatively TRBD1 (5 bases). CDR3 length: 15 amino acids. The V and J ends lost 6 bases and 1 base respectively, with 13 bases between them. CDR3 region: CASRPPAGSGNTIYF. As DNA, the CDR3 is TGTGCCAGCAGACCTCCAGCAGGGTCTGGAAACACCATATATTTT.

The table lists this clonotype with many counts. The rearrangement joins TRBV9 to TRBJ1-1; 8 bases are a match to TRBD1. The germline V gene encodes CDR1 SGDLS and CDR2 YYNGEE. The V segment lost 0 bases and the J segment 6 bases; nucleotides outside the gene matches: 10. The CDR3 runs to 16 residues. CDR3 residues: CASSVEATGVNAEAFF. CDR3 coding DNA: TGTGCCAGCAGCGTAGAAGCGACAGGGGTAAACGCTGAAGCTTTCTTT.

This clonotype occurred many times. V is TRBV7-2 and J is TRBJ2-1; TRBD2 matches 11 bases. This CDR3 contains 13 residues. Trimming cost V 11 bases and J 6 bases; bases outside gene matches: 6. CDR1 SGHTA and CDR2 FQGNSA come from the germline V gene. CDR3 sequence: CASGTSGGNEQFF. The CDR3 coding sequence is TGTGCCTCCGGGACTAGCGGCGGCAATGAGCAGTTCTTC. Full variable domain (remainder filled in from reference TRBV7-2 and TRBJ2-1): GAGVSQSPSNKVTEKGKDVELRCDPISGHTALYWYRQSLGQGLEFLIYFQGNSAPDKSGLPSDRFSAERTGGSVSTLTIQRTQQEDSAVYLCASGTSGGNEQFFGPGTRLTVL.

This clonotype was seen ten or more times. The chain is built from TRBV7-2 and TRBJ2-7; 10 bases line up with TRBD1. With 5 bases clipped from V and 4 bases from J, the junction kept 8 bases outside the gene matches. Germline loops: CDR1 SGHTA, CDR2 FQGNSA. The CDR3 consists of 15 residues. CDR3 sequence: CASSPDRGRRYEQYF. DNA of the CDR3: TGTGCCAGCAGCCCTGACAGGGGGCGCAGGTACGAGCAGTACTTC.

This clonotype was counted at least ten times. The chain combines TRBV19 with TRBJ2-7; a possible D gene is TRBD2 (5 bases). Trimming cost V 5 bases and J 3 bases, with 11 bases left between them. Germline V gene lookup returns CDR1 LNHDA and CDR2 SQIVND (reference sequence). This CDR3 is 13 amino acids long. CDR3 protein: CASSSRTFYEQYF. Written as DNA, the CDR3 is TGTGCCAGTAGTTCCAGGACTTTCTACGAGCAGTACTTC.

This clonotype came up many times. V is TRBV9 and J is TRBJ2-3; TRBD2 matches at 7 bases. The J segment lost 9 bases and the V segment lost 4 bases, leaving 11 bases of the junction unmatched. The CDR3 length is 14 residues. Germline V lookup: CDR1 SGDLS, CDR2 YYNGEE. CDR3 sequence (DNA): TGTGCCAGCAGCCCACCGGCCCGGGGGGACACGCAGTATTTT. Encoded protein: CASSPPARGDTQYF.

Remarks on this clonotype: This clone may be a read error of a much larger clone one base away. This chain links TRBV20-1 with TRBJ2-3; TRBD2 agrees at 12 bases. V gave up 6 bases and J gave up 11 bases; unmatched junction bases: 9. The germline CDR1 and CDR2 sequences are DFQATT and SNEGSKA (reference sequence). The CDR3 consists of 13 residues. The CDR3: CSAPTSGRTWQYF. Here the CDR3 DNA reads TGCAGTGCGCCGACTAGCGGGAGAACCTGGCAGTATTTT.

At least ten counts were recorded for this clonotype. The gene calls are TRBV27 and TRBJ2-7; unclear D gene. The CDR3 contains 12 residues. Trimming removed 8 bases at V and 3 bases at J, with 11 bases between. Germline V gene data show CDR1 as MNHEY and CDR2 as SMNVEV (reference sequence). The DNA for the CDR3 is TGTGCCAGCGGGATTCTAGGCTACGAGCAGTACTTC. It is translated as CASGILGYEQYF.